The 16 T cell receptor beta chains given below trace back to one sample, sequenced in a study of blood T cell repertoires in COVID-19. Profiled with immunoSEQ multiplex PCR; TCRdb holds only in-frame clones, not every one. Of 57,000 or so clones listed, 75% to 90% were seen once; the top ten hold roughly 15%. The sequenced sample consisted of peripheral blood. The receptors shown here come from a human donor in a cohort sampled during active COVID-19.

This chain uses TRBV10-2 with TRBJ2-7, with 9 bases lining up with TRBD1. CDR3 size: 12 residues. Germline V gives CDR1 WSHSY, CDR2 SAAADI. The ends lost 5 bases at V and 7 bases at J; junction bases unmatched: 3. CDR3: CASSTGGQEQYF. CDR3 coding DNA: TGCGCCAGCAGTACAGGGGGCCAGGAGCAGTACTTC.

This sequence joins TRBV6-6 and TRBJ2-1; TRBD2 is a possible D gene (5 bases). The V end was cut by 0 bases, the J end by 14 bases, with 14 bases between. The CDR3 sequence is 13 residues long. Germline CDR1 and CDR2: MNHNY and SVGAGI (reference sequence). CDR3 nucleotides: TGTGCCAGCAGTTACTCGAGGGCAGGCGGAAAGTTCTTC. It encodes CASSYSRAGGKFF.

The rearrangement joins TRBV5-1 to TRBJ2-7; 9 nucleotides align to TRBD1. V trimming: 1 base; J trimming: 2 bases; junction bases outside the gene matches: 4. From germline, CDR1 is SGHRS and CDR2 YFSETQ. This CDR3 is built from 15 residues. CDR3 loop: CASSLFGQGTYEQYF. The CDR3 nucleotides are TGCGCCAGCAGCTTGTTCGGACAGGGGACCTACGAGCAGTACTTC.

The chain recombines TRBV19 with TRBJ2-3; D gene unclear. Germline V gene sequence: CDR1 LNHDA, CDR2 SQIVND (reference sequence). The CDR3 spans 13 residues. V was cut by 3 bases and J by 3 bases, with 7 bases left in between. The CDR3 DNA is TGTGCCAGTAGTATCTGGCAAACAGATACGCAGTATTTT. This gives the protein CASSIWQTDTQYF.

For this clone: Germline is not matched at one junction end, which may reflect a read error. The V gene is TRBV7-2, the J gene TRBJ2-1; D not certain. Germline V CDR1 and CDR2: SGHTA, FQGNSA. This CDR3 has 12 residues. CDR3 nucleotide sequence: TGTGCCAGCAGCCCCAACTACGATGAGCAGTTCTTC. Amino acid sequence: CASSPNYDEQFF.

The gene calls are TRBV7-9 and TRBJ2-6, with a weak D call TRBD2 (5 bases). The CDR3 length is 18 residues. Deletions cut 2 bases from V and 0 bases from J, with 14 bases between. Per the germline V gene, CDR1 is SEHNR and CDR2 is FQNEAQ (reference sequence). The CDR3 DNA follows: TGTGCCAGCAGCTTACTACCGCGGGTCGCCTCTGGGGCCAACGTCCTGACTTTC. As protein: CASSLLPRVASGANVLTF.

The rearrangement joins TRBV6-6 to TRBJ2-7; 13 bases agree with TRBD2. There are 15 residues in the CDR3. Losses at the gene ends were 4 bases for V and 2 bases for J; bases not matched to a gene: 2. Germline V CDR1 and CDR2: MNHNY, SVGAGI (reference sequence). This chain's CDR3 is CASSLGLAGTYEQYF. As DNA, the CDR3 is TGTGCCAGCAGTTTGGGACTAGCGGGAACCTACGAGCAGTACTTC.

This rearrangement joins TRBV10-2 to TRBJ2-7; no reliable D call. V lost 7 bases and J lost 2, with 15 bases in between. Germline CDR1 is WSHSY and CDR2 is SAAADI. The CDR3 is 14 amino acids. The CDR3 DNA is TGCGCCAGCACAGATTCCGGGTCAGCCTACGAGCAGTACTTC. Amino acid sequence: CASTDSGSAYEQYF.

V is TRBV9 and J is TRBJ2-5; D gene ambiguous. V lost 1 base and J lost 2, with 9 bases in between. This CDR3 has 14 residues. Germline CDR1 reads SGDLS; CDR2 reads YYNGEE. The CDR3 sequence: CASSVMGRQETQYF. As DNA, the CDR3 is TGTGCCAGCAGCGTAATGGGCCGTCAAGAGACCCAGTACTTC.

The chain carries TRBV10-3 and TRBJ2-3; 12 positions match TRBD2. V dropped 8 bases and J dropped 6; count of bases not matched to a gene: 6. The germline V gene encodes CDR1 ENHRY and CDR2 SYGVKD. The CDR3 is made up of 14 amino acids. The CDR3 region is CAIRLAGVSDTQYF. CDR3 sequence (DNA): TGTGCCATCCGACTAGCGGGAGTGAGTGATACGCAGTATTTT.

CDR3 bases: TGTGCCAGCAGTTTATCCTATCTAGCGGGAGGGAACTACGAGCAGTACTTC. This gives the protein CASSLSYLAGGNYEQYF. The V call is TRBV28, the J call TRBJ2-7; 12 nucleotides match TRBD2. There are 17 residues in the CDR3. Germline lookup yields CDR1 MDHEN and CDR2 SYDVKM. Germline trimming cut 1 base from V and 3 bases from J; bases unmatched to any gene: 7.

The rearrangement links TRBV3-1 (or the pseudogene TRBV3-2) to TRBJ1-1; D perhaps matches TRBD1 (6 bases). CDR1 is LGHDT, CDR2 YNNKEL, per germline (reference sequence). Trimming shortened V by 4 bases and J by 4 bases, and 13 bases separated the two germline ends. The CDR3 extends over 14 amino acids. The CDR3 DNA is TGTGCCAGCAGCCGCCATCAGGGGAGCACTGAAGCTTTCTTT. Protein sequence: CASSRHQGSTEAFF.

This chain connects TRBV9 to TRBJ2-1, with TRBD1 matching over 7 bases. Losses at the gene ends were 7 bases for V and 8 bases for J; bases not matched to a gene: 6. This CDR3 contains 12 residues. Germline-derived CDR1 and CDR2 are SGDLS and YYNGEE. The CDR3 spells CASSQGWDEQFF. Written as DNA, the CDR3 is TGTGCCAGCTCACAGGGGTGGGATGAGCAGTTCTTC.

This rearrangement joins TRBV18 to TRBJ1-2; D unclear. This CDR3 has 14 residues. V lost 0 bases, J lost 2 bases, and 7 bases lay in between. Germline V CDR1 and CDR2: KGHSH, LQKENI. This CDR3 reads CASSPPYKNYGYTF. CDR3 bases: TGTGCCAGCTCACCACCGTACAAGAACTATGGCTACACCTTC. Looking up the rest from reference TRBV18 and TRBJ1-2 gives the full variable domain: NAGVMQNPRHLVRRRGQEARLRCSPMKGHSHVYWYRQLPEEGLKFMVYLQKENIIDESGMPKERFSAEFPKEGPSILRIQQVVRGDSAAYFCASSPPYKNYGYTFGSGTRLTVV.

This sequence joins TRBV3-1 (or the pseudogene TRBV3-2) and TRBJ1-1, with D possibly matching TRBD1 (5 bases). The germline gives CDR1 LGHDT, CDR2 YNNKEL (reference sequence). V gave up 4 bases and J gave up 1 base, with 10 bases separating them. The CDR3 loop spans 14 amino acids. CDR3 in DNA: TGTGCCAGCAGCCCTTACGACAGGAACACTGAAGCTTTCTTT. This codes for CASSPYDRNTEAFF.

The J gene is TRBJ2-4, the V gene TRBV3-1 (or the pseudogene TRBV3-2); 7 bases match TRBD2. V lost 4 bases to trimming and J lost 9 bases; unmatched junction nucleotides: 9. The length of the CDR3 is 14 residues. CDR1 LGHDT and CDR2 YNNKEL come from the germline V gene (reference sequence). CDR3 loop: CASSLRRREGIQYF. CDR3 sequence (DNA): TGTGCCAGCAGCCTCCGTAGGAGGGAGGGCATTCAGTACTTC.